This TCR beta chain is drawn from a study of blood T cell repertoires in COVID-19. Study-level background: PBMCs, B-cell-depleted T cells, or T cells were the source of the cDNA or gDNA that made up the material.

CDR3 length: 16 residues. After removal of 5 bases from V and 2 bases from J, the junction contained 8 bases not matched to a gene. Germline assignment: CDR1 MNHNY and CDR2 SVGAGI (reference sequence). Assay: immunoSEQ multiplex PCR; the TCRdb copy retains only in-frame clones and omits some. Altogether 150,000 to 200,000 clones are present, roughly 80% being singletons, with the ten largest covering 11%. The sequencing input was PBMCs or T cells enriched from blood (not recorded which). The TCR sequence derives from a man aged 50 or older who had recovered from COVID-19. V gene TRBV6-6 combines with J gene TRBJ2-1, with 8 bases lining up with TRBD1. CDR3 loop: CASSNLGQGPYNEQFF. The CDR3 DNA reads TGTGCCAGCAGTAATCTAGGACAGGGTCCCTACAATGAGCAGTTCTTC.